This T cell receptor (beta chain) appears in the sequencing data of a study of blood T cell repertoires in COVID-19. Study as a whole: Specimens from acute and convalescent COVID-19 originated in the United States, Italy and Spain.

With V trimmed by 5 bases and J by 2 bases, 8 bases remained unmatched. Germline lookup yields CDR1 MDHEN and CDR2 SYDVKM. The CDR3 runs 15 residues. Method: immunoSEQ multiplex PCR; TCRdb's copy keeps in-frame clones and lacks some. The sample yields around 230,000 clones, 85% to 90% seen once. J is TRBJ2-5 and V is TRBV28; 7 bases line up with TRBD1. The receptor was derived from a man over 45 with COVID-19, enrolled during active disease. The sequenced sample consisted of peripheral blood. The CDR3 DNA sequence: TGTGCCAGCAGTCCCCACGGGGACAGACAAGAGACCCAGTACTTC. Its translation is CASSPHGDRQETQYF.